The clone carrying this T cell receptor beta chain occurred many times. Its target is unknown. These data come from a study of regulatory T cells in long-lasting Graves disease. Study background: The term persistent Graves' disease signified upward of 5 years on antithyroid drugs with positive TSH receptor antibodies. Regarding the study as a whole: Among the persistent patients, thousands of public clonotypes were shared, more than the approximately 970 shared among new patients.

In building TCR beta libraries, iRepertoire HTBI primers were used together with Arm-PCR of CDR3 regions. TCRdb independently ran MiXCR on the multiplex PCR reads; one entry per CDR3 protein. The data show around 300,000 distinct CDR3 sequences, with 20% to 25% seen just once and 56% held by the top ten. Noted time point: persistent/refractory GD, antithyroid drugs over 5 years with positive TRAb. RNA isolated from PBMCs was used to make the TCR library. The diagnosis of Graves' disease used American Thyroid Association guidelines. The source of the patients was an endocrinology department in Xi'an, China. V was trimmed by 1 base and J by 3 bases, leaving 13 bases between them. The CDR3 consists of 16 residues. The germline gives CDR1 SGHVS, CDR2 FQNEAQ.

This TCR derives from a female donor with Graves disease. The V and J genes are TRBV7-8 and TRBJ1-5; D gene unclear. Sequencing used peripheral blood mononuclear cells (PBMCs), obtained when the disease was refractory, from a patient treated with antithyroid drugs. CDR3 sequence (DNA): TGTGCCAGCAGCTTAGGGCAGAACTTTAACAATCAGCCCCAGCATTTT. Protein sequence: CASSLGQNFNNQPQHF. Together with reference TRBV7-8 and TRBJ1-5, the CDR3 gives the full variable domain: GAGVSQSPRYKVAKRGQDVALRCDPISGHVSLFWYQQALGQGPEFLTYFQNEAQLDKSGLPSDRFFAERPEGSVSTLKIQRTQQEDSAVYLCASSLGQNFNNQPQHFGDGTRLSIL.